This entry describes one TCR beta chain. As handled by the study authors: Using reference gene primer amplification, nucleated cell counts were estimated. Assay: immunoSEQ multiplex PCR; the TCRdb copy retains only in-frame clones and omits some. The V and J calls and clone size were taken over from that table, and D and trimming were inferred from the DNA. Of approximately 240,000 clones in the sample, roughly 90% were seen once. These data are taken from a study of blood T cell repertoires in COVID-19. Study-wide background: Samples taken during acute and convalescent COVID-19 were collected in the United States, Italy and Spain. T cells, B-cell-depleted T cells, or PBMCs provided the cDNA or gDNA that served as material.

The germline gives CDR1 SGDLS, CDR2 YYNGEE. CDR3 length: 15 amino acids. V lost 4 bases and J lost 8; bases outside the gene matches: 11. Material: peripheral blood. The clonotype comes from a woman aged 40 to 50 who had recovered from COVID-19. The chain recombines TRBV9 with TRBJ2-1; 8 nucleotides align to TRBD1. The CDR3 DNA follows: TGTGCCAGCAGCAACCGACAGGGGATACGGGATGAGCAGTTCTTC. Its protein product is CASSNRQGIRDEQFF.